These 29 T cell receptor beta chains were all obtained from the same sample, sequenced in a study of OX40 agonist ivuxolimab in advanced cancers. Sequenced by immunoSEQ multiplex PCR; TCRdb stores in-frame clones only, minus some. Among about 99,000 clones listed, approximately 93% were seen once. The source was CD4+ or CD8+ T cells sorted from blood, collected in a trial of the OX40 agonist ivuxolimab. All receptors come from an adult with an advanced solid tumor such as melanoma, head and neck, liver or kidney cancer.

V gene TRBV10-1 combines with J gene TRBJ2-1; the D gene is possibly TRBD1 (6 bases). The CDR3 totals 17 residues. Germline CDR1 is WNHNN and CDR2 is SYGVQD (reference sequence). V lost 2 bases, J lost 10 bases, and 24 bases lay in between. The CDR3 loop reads CASSEEWGGGPKVEQFF. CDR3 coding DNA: TGCGCCAGCAGTGAGGAGTGGGGTGGGGGCCCAAAGGTCGAGCAGTTCTTC.

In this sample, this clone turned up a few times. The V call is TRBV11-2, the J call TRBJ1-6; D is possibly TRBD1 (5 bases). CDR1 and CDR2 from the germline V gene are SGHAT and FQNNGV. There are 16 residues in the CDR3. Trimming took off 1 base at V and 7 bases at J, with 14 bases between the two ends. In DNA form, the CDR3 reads TGTGCCAGCAGCTTAGTATCCCAGGGCAACAATTCACCCCTCCACTTT. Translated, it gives CASSLVSQGNNSPLHF.

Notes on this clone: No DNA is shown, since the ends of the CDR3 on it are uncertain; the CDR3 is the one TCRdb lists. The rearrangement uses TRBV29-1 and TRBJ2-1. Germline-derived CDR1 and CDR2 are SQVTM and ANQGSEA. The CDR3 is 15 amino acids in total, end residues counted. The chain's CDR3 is CSVAKGTTTMRIRFF.

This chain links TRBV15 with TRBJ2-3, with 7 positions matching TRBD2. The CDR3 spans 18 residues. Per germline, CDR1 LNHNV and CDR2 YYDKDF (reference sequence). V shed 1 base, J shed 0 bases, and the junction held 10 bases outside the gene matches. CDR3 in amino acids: CATSRASGAAYSTDTQYF. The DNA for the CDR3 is TGTGCCACCAGCAGAGCCAGCGGGGCTGCTTATAGCACAGATACGCAGTATTTT. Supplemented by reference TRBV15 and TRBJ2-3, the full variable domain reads DAMVIQNPRYQVTQFGKPVTLSCSQTLNHNVMYWYQQKSSQAPKLLFHYYDKDFNNEADTPDNFQSRRPNTSFCFLDIRSPGLGDTAMYLCATSRASGAAYSTDTQYFGPGTRLTVL.

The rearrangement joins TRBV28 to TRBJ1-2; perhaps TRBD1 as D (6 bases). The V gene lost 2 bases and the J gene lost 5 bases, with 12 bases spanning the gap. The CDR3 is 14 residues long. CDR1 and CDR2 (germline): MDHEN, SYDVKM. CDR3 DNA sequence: TGTGCCAGCAGTTTAACAGGGACCATATATGGCTACACCTTC. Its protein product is CASSLTGTIYGYTF.

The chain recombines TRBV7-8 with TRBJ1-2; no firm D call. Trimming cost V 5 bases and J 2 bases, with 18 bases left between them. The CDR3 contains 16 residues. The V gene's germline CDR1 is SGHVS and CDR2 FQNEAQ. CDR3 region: CASSPRGSLTNYGYTF. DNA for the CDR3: TGTGCCAGCAGCCCCCGTGGGTCATTAACCAACTATGGCTACACCTTC.

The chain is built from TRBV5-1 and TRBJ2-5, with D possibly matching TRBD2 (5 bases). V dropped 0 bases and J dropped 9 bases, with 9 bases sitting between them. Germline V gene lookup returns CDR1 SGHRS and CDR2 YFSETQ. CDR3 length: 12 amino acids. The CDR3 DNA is TGCGCCAGCAGCTTGGAGAGGGCGCCCCAGTACTTC. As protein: CASSLERAPQYF. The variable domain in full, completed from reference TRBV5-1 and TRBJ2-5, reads KAGVTQTPRYLIKTRGQQVTLSCSPISGHRSVSWYQQTPGQGLQFLFEYFSETQRNKGNFPGRFSGRQFSNSRSEMNVSTLELGDSALYLCASSLERAPQYFGPGTRLLVL.

The CDR3 DNA reads TGTGCCAGCAGCCAAGGGGACAGGTTGGCTGGCTACACCTTC. This codes for CASSQGDRLAGYTF. The chain joins TRBV4-2 to TRBJ1-2; TRBD1 agrees at 8 bases. V was clipped by 1 base and J by 7 bases; unmatched bases: 5. The CDR3 extends over 14 amino acids. The V gene's germline CDR1 is LGHNA and CDR2 YNFKEQ.

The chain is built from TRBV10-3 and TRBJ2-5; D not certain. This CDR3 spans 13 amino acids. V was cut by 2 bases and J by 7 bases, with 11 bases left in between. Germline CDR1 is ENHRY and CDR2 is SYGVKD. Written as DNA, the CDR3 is TGTGCCATCAGTGAGCCTGGAGATGGGACCCAGTACTTC. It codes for CAISEPGDGTQYF.

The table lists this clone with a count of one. The CDR3 DNA reads as TGTGCCAGCAGTCTACTTACAGGGGGCCCTAGCAATCAGCCCCAGCATTTT. The encoded protein is CASSLLTGGPSNQPQHF. This chain joins TRBV28 and TRBJ1-5, with TRBD1 identical over 9 bases. There are 17 residues in the CDR3. CDR1 and CDR2 (germline): MDHEN, SYDVKM. V lost 5 bases, J lost 0 bases, and 8 bases stayed unmatched.

The CDR3 bases are TGTGCCAGCAGGCTACGGACAGATCGGCGCTACACCTTC. Residues: CASRLRTDRRYTF. The chain couples TRBV2 to TRBJ1-2, with D perhaps matching TRBD1 (6 bases). The CDR3 totals 13 residues. V was shortened by 6 bases and J by 9 bases, with 17 bases between the two germline ends. Germline CDR1 reads SNHLY; CDR2 reads FYNNEI.

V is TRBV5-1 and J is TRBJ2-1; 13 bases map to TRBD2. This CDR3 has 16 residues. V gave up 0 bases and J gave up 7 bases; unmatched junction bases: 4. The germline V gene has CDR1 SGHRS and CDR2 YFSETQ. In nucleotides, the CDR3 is TGCGCCAGCAGCTTGGGGGGACTAGCGGGGATTAATGAGCAGTTCTTC. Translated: CASSLGGLAGINEQFF. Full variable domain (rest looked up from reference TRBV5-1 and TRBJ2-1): KAGVTQTPRYLIKTRGQQVTLSCSPISGHRSVSWYQQTPGQGLQFLFEYFSETQRNKGNFPGRFSGRQFSNSRSEMNVSTLELGDSALYLCASSLGGLAGINEQFFGPGTRLTVL.

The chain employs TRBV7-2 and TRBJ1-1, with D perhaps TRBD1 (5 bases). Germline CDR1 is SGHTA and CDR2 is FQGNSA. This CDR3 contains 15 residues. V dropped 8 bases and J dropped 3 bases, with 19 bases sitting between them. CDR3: CASRSPGTRDTEAFF. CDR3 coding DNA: TGTGCCAGCCGCTCGCCAGGGACTAGGGACACTGAAGCTTTCTTT.

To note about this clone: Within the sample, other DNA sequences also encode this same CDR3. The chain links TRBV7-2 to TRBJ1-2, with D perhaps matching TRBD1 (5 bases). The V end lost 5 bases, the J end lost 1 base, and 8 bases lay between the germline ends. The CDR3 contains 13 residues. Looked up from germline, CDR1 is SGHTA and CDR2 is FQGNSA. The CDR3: CASSPDSNYGYTF. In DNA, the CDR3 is TGTGCCAGCAGCCCCGACAGTAACTATGGCTACACCTTC.

The CDR3 sequence is CASSHYESTYNSPLHF. The CDR3 region has the DNA TGCGCCAGCAGCCACTACGAGTCAACCTATAATTCACCCCTCCACTTT. This rearrangement joins TRBV4-3 to TRBJ1-6; D not resolved. Germline V gives CDR1 LGHNA, CDR2 YSLEER. Deletions cut 3 bases from V and 2 bases from J, with 11 bases between. The CDR3 runs 16 residues.

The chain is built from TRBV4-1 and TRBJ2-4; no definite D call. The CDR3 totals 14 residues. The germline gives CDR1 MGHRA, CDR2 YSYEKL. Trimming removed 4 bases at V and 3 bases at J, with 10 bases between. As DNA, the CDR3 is TGCGCCAGCAGCCTCGGGTGGGGCAAAAACATTCAGTACTTC. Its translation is CASSLGWGKNIQYF.

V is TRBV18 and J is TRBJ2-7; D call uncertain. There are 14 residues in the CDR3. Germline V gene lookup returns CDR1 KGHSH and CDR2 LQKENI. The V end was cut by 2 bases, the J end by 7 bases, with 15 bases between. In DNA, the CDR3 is TGTGCCAGCTCACCAGCCTCCGCTGGGTGGGAGCAGTACTTC. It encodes CASSPASAGWEQYF.

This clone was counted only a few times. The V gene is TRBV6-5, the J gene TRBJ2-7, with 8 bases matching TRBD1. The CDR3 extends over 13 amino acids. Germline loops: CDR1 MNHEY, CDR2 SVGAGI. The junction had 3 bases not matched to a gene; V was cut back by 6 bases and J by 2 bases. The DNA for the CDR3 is TGTGCCAGCAGACGACAGGGGCCCTACGAGCAGTACTTC. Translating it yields CASRRQGPYEQYF.

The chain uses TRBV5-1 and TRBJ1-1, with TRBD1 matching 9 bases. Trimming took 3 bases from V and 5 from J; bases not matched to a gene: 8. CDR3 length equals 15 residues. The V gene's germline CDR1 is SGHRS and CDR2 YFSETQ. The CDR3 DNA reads TGCGCCAGCAGCTGGAGGGACAGGGCCGTTACTGAAGCTTTCTTT. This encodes CASSWRDRAVTEAFF.

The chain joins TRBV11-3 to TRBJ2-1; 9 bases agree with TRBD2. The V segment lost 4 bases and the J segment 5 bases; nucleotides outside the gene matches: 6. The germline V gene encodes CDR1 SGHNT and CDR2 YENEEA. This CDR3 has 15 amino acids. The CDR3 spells CASSSTGTSNNEQFF. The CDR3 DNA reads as TGTGCCAGCAGCTCTACCGGGACTAGCAACAATGAGCAGTTCTTC. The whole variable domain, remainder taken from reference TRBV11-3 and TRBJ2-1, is EAGVVQSPRYKIIEKKQPVAFWCNPISGHNTLYWYLQNLGQGPELLIRYENEEAVDDSQLPKDRFSAERLKGVDSTLKIQPAELGDSAVYLCASSSTGTSNNEQFFGPGTRLTVL.

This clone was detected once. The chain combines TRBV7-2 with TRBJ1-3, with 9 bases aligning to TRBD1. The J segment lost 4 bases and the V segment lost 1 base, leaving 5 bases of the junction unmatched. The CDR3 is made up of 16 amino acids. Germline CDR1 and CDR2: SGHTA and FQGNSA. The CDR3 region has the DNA TGTGCCAGCAGCTTAGGAGGACAGGGGTTCGGAAACACCATATATTTT. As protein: CASSLGGQGFGNTIYF.

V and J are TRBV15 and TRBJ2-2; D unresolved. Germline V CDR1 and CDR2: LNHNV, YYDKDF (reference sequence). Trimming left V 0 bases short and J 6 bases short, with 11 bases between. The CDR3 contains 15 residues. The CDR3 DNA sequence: TGTGCCACCAGCAGAGATAGGGCCTTCGCCGGGGAGCTGTTTTTT. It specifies CATSRDRAFAGELFF.

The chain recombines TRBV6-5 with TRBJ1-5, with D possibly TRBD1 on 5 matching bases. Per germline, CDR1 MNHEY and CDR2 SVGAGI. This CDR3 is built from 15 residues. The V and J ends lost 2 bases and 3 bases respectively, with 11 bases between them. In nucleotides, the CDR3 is TGTGCCAGCAGTTACGGGCAGGGTATCAATCAGCCCCAGCATTTT. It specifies CASSYGQGINQPQHF.

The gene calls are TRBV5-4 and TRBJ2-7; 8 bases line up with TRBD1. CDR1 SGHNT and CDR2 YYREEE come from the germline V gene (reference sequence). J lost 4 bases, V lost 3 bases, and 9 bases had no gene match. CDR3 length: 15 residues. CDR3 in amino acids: CASSSQDRVRYEQYF. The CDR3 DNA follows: TGTGCCAGCAGCTCACAGGACAGGGTTCGATACGAGCAGTACTTC.

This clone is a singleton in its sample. The CDR3 DNA sequence: TGTGCCTGGAGTCCAAGGGCCGGAAGCGCGGTGCAGCCCCAGCATTTT. It yields the protein CAWSPRAGSAVQPQHF. The V call is TRBV30, the J call TRBJ1-5; D is unclear. Trimming pared 2 bases from V and 7 bases from J, leaving 21 bases between. Germline CDR1 reads GTSNPN; CDR2 reads SVGIG (reference sequence). The CDR3 loop spans 16 amino acids. Full variable domain (missing parts from reference TRBV30 and TRBJ1-5): SQTIHQWPATLVQPVGSPLSLECTVEGTSNPNLYWYRQAAGRGLQLLFYSVGIGQISSEVPQNLSASRPQDRQFILSSKKLLLSDSGFYLCAWSPRAGSAVQPQHFGDGTRLSIL.

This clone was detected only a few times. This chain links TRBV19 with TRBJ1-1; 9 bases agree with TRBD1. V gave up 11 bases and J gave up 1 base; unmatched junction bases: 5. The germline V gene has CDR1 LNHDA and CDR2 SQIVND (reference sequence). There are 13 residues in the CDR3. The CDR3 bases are TGTGCCGTCACGGACAGGGGGAACACTGAAGCTTTCTTT. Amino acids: CAVTDRGNTEAFF. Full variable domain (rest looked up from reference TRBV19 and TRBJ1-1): DGGITQSPKYLFRKEGQNVTLSCEQNLNHDAMYWYRQDPGQGLRLIYYSQIVNDFQKGDIAEGYSVSREKKESFPLTVTSAQKNPTAFYLCAVTDRGNTEAFFGQGTRLTVV.

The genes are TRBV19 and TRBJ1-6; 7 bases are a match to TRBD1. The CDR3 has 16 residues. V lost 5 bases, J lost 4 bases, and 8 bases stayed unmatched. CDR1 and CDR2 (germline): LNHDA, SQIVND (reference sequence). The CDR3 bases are TGTGCCAGTAGTGCCACAGGGGTTCAATATAATTCACCCCTCCACTTT. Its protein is CASSATGVQYNSPLHF. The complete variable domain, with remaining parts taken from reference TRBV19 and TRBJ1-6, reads DGGITQSPKYLFRKEGQNVTLSCEQNLNHDAMYWYRQDPGQGLRLIYYSQIVNDFQKGDIAEGYSVSREKKESFPLTVTSAQKNPTAFYLCASSATGVQYNSPLHFGNGTRLTVT.

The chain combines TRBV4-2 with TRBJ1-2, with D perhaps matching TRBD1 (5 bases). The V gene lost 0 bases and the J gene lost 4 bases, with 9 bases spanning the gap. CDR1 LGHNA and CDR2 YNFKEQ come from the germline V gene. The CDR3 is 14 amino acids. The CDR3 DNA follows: TGTGCCAGCAGCCAAGAAGGGGCCGGCTATGGCTACACCTTC. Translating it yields CASSQEGAGYGYTF.

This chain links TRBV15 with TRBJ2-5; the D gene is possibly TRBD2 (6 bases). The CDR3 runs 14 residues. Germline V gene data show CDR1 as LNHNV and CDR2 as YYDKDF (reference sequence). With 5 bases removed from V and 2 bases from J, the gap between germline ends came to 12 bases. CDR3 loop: CATSPLGGQETQYF. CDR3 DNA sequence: TGTGCCACCAGCCCTCTTGGGGGGCAAGAGACCCAGTACTTC.